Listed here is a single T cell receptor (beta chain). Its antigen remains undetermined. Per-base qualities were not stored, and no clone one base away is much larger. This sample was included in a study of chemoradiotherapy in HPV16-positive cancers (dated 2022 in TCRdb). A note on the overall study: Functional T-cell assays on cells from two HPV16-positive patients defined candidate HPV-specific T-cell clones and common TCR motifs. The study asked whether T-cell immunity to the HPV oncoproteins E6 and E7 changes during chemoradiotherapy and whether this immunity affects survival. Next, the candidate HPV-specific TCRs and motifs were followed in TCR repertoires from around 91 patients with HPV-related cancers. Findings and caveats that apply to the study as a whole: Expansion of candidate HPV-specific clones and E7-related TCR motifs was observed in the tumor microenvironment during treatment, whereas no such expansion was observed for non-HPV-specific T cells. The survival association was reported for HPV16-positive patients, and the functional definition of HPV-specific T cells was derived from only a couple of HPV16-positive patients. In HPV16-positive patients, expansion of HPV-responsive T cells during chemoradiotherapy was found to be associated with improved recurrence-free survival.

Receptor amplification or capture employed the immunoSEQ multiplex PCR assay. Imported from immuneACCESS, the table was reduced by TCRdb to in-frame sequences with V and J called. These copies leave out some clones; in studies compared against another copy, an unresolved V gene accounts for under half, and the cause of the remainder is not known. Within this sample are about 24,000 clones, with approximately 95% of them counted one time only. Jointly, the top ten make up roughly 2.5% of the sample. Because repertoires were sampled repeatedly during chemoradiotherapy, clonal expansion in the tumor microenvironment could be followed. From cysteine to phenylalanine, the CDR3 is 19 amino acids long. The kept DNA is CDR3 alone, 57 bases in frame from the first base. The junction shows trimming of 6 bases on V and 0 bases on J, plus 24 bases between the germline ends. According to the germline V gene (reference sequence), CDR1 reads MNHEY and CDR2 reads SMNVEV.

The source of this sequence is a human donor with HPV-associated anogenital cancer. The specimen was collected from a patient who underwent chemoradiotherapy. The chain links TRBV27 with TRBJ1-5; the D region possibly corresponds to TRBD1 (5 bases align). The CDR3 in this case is CASSAIQGGSPYSNQPQHF. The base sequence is TGTGCCAGCAGCGCAATCCAGGGTGGCTCTCCCTATAGCAATCAGCCCCAGCATTTT.